This T cell receptor (beta chain) was recorded in a study of radiotherapy plus CTLA-4 blockade in lung cancer. TCRdb keeps only in-frame clones here, not all; method: immunoSEQ multiplex PCR. The sample includes some 64,000 clones, roughly 80% of them seen just once. V was shortened by 0 bases and J by 4 bases, with 10 bases between the two germline ends. Germline V CDR1 and CDR2: SGHAT, FQNNGV. This CDR3 comprises 15 residues. The rearrangement joins TRBV11-2 to TRBJ1-3; D unclear. Specimen: peripheral blood, collected from a patient treated with radiotherapy plus ipilimumab. The clonotype originates from a human donor with non-small cell lung cancer who had a complete response to radiotherapy plus ipilimumab. CDR3 bases: TGTGCCAGCAGCTTAGATCGCCGGGCCGGAAACACCATATATTTT. Translating it yields CASSLDRRAGNTIYF.